This T cell receptor (beta chain) was sequenced for a study of blood T cell repertoires in COVID-19. TCRdb's table, derived via immunoSEQ multiplex PCR, lists solely in-frame clones and lacks some. Found here are about 250,000 clones, around nine tenths of them singletons; the top ten hold around 1.5%. CDR1 is LGHDT and CDR2 is YNNKEL in the germline V gene (reference sequence). The CDR3 length is 13 residues. V was pared by 7 bases and J by 2 bases, with 4 bases of the junction left unmatched. The rearrangement joins TRBV3-1 (or the pseudogene TRBV3-2) to TRBJ2-7; the match to TRBD1 covers 8 bases. The sequence came from a woman aged 60-75 years who had recovered from COVID-19. The material sequenced was peripheral blood. The CDR3 reads CASNQGAAYEQYF. The CDR3 DNA sequence: TGTGCCAGCAACCAGGGGGCAGCCTACGAGCAGTACTTC.